This T cell receptor beta chain was sequenced during a study of regulatory T cells in long-lasting Graves disease. General observations from the study: Researchers examined only peripheral blood and not thyroid tissue. Among persistent patients, a larger number of public clonotypes were shared (around 2,700) than among newly diagnosed patients (about 1,000).

The time point was: persistent/refractory GD, antithyroid drugs over 5 years with positive TRAb. PBMC RNA served as the TCR library source. It was American Thyroid Association guidelines that determined Graves' disease diagnosis. As a group, patients came from one endocrinology department in Xi'an, China. A word on this clonotype: The antigen remains unidentified.

Construction of TCR beta libraries relied on iRepertoire HTBI primers and on Arm-PCR targeting CDR3 regions. MiXCR was run by TCRdb on the multiplex PCR reads, yielding one entry per CDR3 protein. Of roughly 430,000 distinct CDR3 sequences in the sample, over 20% were seen once. V was cut by 3 bases and J by 6 bases, with 22 bases left in between. The V gene's germline CDR1 is SNHLY and CDR2 FYNNEI. The CDR3 is 17 amino acids. The clonotype was recovered from a female donor with Graves disease. The sequences come from peripheral blood mononuclear cells (PBMCs), collected when the disease was refractory, from a patient treated with antithyroid drugs. J is TRBJ2-3 and V is TRBV2; perhaps TRBD1 as D (5 bases). The DNA of the CDR3 is TGTGCCAGCAGTGAGTGGCGGCGTTGGCAGGGCGCCGATACGCAGTATTTT. Encoded protein: CASSEWRRWQGADTQYF.